This T cell receptor (beta chain) is from a study of blood T cells in healthy people across ages. This clonotype appeared a few times. Its antigen is still unknown. Study outcomes and limitations: Long-lived donors had more naive CD4+ cells and higher diversity than aged donors. Estimates based on one million T cells were treated as lower bounds.

Next came a second PCR, run for about 7 to 11 cycles, which used a sample-barcoded 5' primer along with a J-beta primer mix. Sequencing of every sample gave 2.5 million or more CDR3-containing paired-end reads. TCRdb reprocessed the 5' RACE reads with MiXCR, giving one entry per CDR3 protein. The table shows about 1.1 million distinct CDR3 sequences, with under 40% occurring only once. The sample consisted of blood. This TCR was recovered from a young man in good health.

CDR3 bases: TGTGCCAGCAGTCCCATCGGGACAGGGCTATGGCAGCCCCAGCATTTT. Its translation: CASSPIGTGLWQPQHF. The chain joins TRBV27 to TRBJ1-5; 9 bases match TRBD1. The V gene's germline CDR1 is MNHEY and CDR2 SMNVEV (reference sequence). The CDR3 length is 16 residues. J gave up 7 bases and V 5 bases, and 12 bases lay outside the gene matches.